The 20 T cell receptor beta chains given below trace back to one sample, sequenced in a study of monozygotic twins with inflammatory bowel disease. TCRdb re-called the 5' RACE reads, yielding one record per CDR3 amino acid sequence without DNA. This repertoire comprises about 350,000 distinct CDR3 sequences; its ten largest clones make up roughly 2%. The specimen was blood. All receptors derive from a human donor with ulcerative colitis or Crohn's disease, or a healthy co-twin of an affected twin (not recorded which).

V is TRBV12-3 or TRBV12-4 and J is TRBJ2-7; TCRdb calls TRBD1, which cannot be checked without DNA. This CDR3 contains 12 residues. Here the CDR3 reads CASRGSAGEVYF.

The rearrangement uses TRBV6-2 or TRBV6-3 and TRBJ2-4; the D gene TCRdb calls, TRBD1, cannot be checked with no DNA. This CDR3 has 15 residues. Per the germline V gene, CDR1 is MNHEY and CDR2 is SVGEGT. The CDR3 protein is CASSPQGLAKNIQYF.

This chain connects TRBV27 to TRBJ1-2; without DNA, the TCRdb call of TRBD1 cannot be checked. Looked up from germline, CDR1 is MNHEY and CDR2 is SMNVEV (reference sequence). The length of the CDR3 is 13 residues. The CDR3 here is CASRLTGKGGYTF.

The chain links TRBV6-4 to TRBJ2-1; TCRdb's D gene call, TRBD1, goes unchecked for lack of DNA. The germline CDR1 and CDR2 sequences are MRHNA and SNTAGT. There are 15 residues in the CDR3. CDR3 amino acids: CASSARTGSYNEQFF.

The chain joins TRBV5-1 to TRBJ2-1; TCRdb returns TRBD2, unconfirmable since there is no DNA. The CDR3 totals 17 residues. The germline gives CDR1 SGHRS, CDR2 YFSETQ. The CDR3 loop reads CASSATLAGGWYNEQFF.

The chain has TRBV4-1 and TRBJ2-5. Germline CDR1 is MGHRA and CDR2 is YSYEKL. This CDR3 is built from 13 residues. The CDR3 sequence: CASSQDMYETQYF.

V is TRBV27 and J is TRBJ2-2; TCRdb selects TRBD2, and the lack of DNA leaves this call unchecked. Per germline, CDR1 MNHEY and CDR2 SMNVEV (reference sequence). This CDR3 has 17 amino acids. Here the CDR3 reads CASSLVLAGGPDGELFF.

CDR3 protein: CAISESSGSGQETQYF. This sequence joins TRBV10-3 and TRBJ2-5; TCRdb designates TRBD2, a call that cannot be tested without DNA. Germline-derived CDR1 and CDR2 are ENHRY and SYGVKD. This CDR3 spans 16 amino acids.

V is TRBV12-3 or TRBV12-4 and J is TRBJ1-4; with no DNA, the TCRdb D assignment of TRBD1 cannot be verified. This CDR3 contains 15 residues. This CDR3 reads CASSPVGRANEKLFF.

This sequence joins TRBV6-6 and TRBJ2-5; TCRdb lists TRBD1, though no DNA is available to test this call. Germline V lookup: CDR1 MNHNY, CDR2 SVGAGI (reference sequence). This CDR3 region has 14 residues. CDR3: CASSYRVGEETQYF.

This rearrangement joins TRBV6-6 to TRBJ2-7; the TRBD2 assignment by TCRdb is unverifiable without DNA. The V gene's germline CDR1 is MNHNY and CDR2 SVGAGI (reference sequence). The CDR3 is 13 residues long. The CDR3 spells CASTEGGAYEQYF.

This chain links TRBV28 with TRBJ1-2; TCRdb names TRBD1, which stays unverified in the absence of DNA. The CDR3 consists of 13 residues. Per germline, CDR1 MDHEN and CDR2 SYDVKM. The chain's CDR3 is CATQGRTNYGYTF.

The rearrangement uses TRBV27 and TRBJ2-2; TCRdb's D call of TRBD1 is untestable without DNA. Germline-derived CDR1 and CDR2 are MNHEY and SMNVEV (reference sequence). The CDR3 consists of 15 residues. Here the CDR3 reads CASSFQTGNTGELFF.

The V gene is TRBV29-1, the J gene TRBJ2-1; the TCRdb call, TRBD2, lacks DNA for checking. Germline CDR1 is SQVTM and CDR2 is ANQGSEA. This CDR3 is 17 amino acids long. The CDR3 is CSVEGLAGRSSYNEQFF.

The CDR3 spells CASSDPGQGNYGYTF. The genes are TRBV7-9 and TRBJ1-2; TCRdb's D call, TRBD1, is unchecked because there is no DNA. Per the germline V gene, CDR1 is SEHNR and CDR2 is FQNEAQ (reference sequence). This CDR3 is built from 15 residues.

The rearrangement uses TRBV5-1 and TRBJ2-7; the D call from TCRdb, TRBD2, cannot be confirmed without DNA. Per germline, CDR1 SGHRS and CDR2 YFSETQ. The CDR3 runs 15 residues. This CDR3 reads CASSPRLGRVYEQYF.

The CDR3 spells CASSLAAGGPEETQYF. This chain connects TRBV5-1 to TRBJ2-5; TCRdb returns TRBD2, unconfirmable since there is no DNA. The CDR3 is 16 residues long. Germline values: CDR1 SGHRS, CDR2 YFSETQ. Filled out from reference TRBV5-1 and TRBJ2-5, the complete variable domain reads KAGVTQTPRYLIKTRGQQVTLSCSPISGHRSVSWYQQTPGQGLQFLFEYFSETQRNKGNFPGRFSGRQFSNSRSEMNVSTLELGDSALYLCASSLAAGGPEETQYFGPGTRLLVL.

The chain carries TRBV3-1 and TRBJ2-3. Germline V CDR1 and CDR2: LGHDT, YNNKEL (reference sequence). The CDR3 runs 12 residues. CDR3 region: CASSQVVDTQYF.

The V gene is TRBV24-1, the J gene TRBJ2-1; with no DNA, the TCRdb D assignment of TRBD2 cannot be verified. Germline V CDR1 and CDR2: KGHDR, SFDVKD. The CDR3 has 18 residues. Here the CDR3 reads CATSNLAGGTPGYNEQFF.

The J gene is TRBJ2-1, the V gene TRBV12-3 or TRBV12-4; the D call from TCRdb, TRBD2, cannot be confirmed without DNA. The length of the CDR3 is 12 residues. The CDR3 is CATGSGYNEQFF.